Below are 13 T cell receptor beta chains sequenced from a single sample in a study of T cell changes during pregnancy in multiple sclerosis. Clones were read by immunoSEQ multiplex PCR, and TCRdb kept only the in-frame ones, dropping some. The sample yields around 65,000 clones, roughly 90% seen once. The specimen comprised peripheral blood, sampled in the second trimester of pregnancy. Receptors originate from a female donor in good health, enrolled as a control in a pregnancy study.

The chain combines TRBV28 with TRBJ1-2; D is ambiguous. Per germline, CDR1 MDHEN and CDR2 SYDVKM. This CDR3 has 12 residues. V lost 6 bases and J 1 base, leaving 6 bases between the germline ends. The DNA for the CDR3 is TGTGCCAGCAGGGGCATTAACTATGGCTACACCTTC. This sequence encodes CASRGINYGYTF.

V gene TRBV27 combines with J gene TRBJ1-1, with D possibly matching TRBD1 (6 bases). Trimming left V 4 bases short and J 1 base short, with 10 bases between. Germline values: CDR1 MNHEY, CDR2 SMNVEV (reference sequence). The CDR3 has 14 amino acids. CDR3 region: CASSSGGPNTEAFF. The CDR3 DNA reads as TGTGCCAGCAGTTCGGGGGGGCCGAACACTGAAGCTTTCTTT.

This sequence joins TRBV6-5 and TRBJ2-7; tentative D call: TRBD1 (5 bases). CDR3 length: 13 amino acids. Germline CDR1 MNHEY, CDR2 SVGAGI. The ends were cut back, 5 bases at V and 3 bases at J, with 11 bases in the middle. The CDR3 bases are TGTGCCAGCAGTCCTAAGGGGATCTACGAGCAGTACTTC. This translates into CASSPKGIYEQYF.

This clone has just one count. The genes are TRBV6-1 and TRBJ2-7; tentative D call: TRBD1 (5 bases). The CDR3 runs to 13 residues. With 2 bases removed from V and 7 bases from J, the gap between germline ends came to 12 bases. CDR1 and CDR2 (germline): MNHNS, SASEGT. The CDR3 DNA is TGTGCCAGCAGTGAATTCAGGGTCCAGGAGCAGTACTTC. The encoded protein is CASSEFRVQEQYF.

The CDR3 nucleotides read TGTGCCGGTTCGGAACGGGGGAATTCACCCCTCCACTTT. The encoded protein is CAGSERGNSPLHF. This chain uses TRBV6-6 with TRBJ1-6; possible D gene TRBD1, 5 bases. V lost 11 bases and J lost 7, with 15 bases in between. The CDR3 consists of 13 residues. Germline V gene data show CDR1 as MNHNY and CDR2 as SVGAGI (reference sequence).

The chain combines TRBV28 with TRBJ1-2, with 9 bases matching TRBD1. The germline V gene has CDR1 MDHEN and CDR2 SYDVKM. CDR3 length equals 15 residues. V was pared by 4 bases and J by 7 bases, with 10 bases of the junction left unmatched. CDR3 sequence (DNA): TGTGCCAGCAGTTCAACCGGGACAGGGTCTGGTGGCTACACCTTC. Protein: CASSSTGTGSGGYTF.

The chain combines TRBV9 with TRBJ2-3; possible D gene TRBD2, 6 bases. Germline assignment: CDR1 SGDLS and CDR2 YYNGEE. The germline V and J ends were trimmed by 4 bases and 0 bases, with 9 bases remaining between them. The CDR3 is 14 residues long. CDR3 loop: CASSLGGSTDTQYF. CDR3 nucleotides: TGTGCCAGCAGCCTCGGAGGGAGCACAGATACGCAGTATTTT.

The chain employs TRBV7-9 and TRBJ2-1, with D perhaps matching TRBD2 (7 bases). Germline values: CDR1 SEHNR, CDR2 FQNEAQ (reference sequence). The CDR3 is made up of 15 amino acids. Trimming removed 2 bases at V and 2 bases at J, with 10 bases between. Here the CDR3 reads CASSLRGGTYNEQFF. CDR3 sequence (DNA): TGTGCCAGCAGCTTAAGGGGGGGGACCTACAATGAGCAGTTCTTC.

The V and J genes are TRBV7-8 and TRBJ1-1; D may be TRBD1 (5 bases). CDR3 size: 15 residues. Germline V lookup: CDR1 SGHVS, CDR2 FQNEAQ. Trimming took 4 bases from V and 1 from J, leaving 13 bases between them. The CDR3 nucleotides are TGTGCCAGCAGCTCCCTGGGGGGTCCGAACACTGAAGCTTTCTTT. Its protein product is CASSSLGGPNTEAFF.

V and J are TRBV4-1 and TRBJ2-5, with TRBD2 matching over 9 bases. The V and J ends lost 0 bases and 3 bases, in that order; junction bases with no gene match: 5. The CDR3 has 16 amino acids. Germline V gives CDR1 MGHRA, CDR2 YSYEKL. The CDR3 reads CASSQDRPSGKETQYF. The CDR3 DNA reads TGCGCCAGCAGCCAAGATAGGCCTAGCGGGAAAGAGACCCAGTACTTC.

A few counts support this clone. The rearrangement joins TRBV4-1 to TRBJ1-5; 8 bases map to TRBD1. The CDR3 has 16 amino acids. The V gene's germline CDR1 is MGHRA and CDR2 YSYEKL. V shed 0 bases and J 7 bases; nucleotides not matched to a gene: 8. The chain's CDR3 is CASSQEIGDRRQPQHF. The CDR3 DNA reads TGCGCCAGCAGCCAAGAAATTGGGGACAGGAGGCAGCCCCAGCATTTT.

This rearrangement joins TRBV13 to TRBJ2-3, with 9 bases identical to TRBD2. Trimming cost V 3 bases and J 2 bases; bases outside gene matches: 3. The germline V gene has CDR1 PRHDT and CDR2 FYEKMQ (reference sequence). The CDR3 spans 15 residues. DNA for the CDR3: TGTGCCAGCAGCTTCAGCGGGGGGTTCACAGATACGCAGTATTTT. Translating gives CASSFSGGFTDTQYF.

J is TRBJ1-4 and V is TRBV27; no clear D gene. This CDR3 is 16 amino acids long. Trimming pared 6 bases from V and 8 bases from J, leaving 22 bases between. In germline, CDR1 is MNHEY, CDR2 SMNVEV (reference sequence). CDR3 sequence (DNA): TGTGCCAGCAGAACCCGGCGCGACACCCGACCAGAAAAACTGTTTTTT. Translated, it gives CASRTRRDTRPEKLFF.